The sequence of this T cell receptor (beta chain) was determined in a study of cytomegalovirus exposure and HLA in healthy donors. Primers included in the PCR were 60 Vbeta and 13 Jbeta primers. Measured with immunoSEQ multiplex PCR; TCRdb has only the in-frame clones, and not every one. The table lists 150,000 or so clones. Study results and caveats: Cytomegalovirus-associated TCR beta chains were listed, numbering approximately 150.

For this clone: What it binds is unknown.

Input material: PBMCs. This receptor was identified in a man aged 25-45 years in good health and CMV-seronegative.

The CDR3 reads CASSWLTGDSGANVLTF. For the CDR3, the DNA is TGTGCCAGCAGCTGGCTGACAGGGGACTCTGGGGCCAACGTCCTGACTTTC. The chain has TRBV5-4 and TRBJ2-6; 8 nucleotides align to TRBD1. The CDR3 extends over 17 amino acids. Germline V gene lookup returns CDR1 SGHNT and CDR2 YYREEE (reference sequence). After removal of 3 bases from V and 0 bases from J, the junction contained 5 bases not matched to a gene.